This TCR beta chain comes out of a study of vaccination effects on CD4 cells after COVID-19. The protocol was immunoSEQ multiplex PCR, while the TCRdb copy is restricted to in-frame clones and leaves out a portion. The table records about 40,000 clones, 73% of them present only once. A remark on this clone: Its matching antigen is unknown.

Prior to sequencing, the ViraFEST assay stimulated PBMC with viral peptide pools, which expanded the antigen-specific CD4+ T cells. Following an approximately eleven-day culture, CD4+ T cells were purified. Sometime from March through December 2020, the person acquired a SARS-CoV-2 infection that PCR confirmed. J lost 6 bases, V lost 10 bases, and 8 bases had no gene match. CDR1 is SNHLY and CDR2 is FYNNEI in the germline V gene. This CDR3 has 15 amino acids. This material consisted of CD4+ T cells from PBMCs cultured with a peptide pool, taken before COVID-19 vaccination. The sequence derives from a human donor who had a prior SARS-CoV-2 infection. The chain joins TRBV2 to TRBJ2-2; TRBD2 aligns across 13 bases. The CDR3 spells CATLRTSGGSGELFF. DNA for the CDR3: TGTGCCACCCTGAGGACTAGCGGGGGTTCCGGGGAGCTGTTTTTT.